This T cell receptor beta chain was found in a study of T cells after yellow fever vaccination. This clonotype was recorded a few times. Universal primer sites and UMIs were introduced during 5'RACE template-switching synthesis of TCR cDNA. TCRdb reanalysed the 5' RACE reads using MiXCR and keeps one entry per CDR3 protein. The table lists 250,000 to 400,000 distinct CDR3 sequences, 3.5% to 5% of them singletons. V was cut by 0 bases and J by 2 bases, with 10 bases left in between. This CDR3 spans 15 amino acids. The germline V gene has CDR1 MNHEY and CDR2 SVGAGI. Sequences were derived from PBMCs, sampled 15 days after the yellow fever booster vaccination. This TCR derives from a man aged 18 to 30 who received the YFV17D yellow fever vaccine. The V call is TRBV6-5, the J call TRBJ1-2, with a possible D match to TRBD1 (5 bases). The CDR3 is CASSYSPGHNYGYTF. CDR3 DNA: TGTGCCAGCAGTTACTCACCCGGACACAACTATGGCTACACCTTC.